This T cell receptor beta chain was identified in a study of T-cell memory formation after mild COVID-19. Whole-study results and caveats: Contracting CD4+ clones lay largely in CM and EM, with CD8+ ones residing in EMRA.

MiXCR was run by TCRdb on the 5' RACE reads, yielding one entry per CDR3 protein. The sample has fewer than 30,000 distinct CDR3 sequences, 9.5% to 15% seen once. The germline V gene encodes CDR1 LGHNA and CDR2 YNFKEQ. This CDR3 is 17 amino acids long. The ends lost 0 bases at V and 5 bases at J; junction bases unmatched: 10. This clonotype occurred many times. Its target is unknown. The V gene is TRBV4-2, the J gene TRBJ2-3; 8 positions match TRBD2. Sequences were obtained from PBMCs or a T cell subset sorted from them (not recorded which). This receptor was identified in an adult woman who had mild COVID-19 (a few samples of this study predate the infection). Cell type and time point are not known. The CDR3 DNA reads as TGTGCCAGCAGCCAAGATCCAGTCCGGCTAGCGGGAGATACGCAGTATTTT. It encodes CASSQDPVRLAGDTQYF.